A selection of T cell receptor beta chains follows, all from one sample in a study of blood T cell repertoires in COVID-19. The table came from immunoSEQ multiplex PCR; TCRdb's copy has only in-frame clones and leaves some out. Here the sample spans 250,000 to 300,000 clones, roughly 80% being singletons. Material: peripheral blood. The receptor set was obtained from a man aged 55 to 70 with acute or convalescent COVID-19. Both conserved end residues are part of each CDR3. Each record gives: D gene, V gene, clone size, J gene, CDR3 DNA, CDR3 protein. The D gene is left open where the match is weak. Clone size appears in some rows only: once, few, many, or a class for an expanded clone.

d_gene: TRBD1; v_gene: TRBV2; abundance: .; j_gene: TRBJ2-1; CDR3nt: TGTGCCAGCAGCCAAAGGGTGGCAGGGGGCTTCGATGAGCAGTTCTTC; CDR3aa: CASSQRVAGGFDEQFF
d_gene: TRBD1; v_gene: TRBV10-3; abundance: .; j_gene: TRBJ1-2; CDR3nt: TGTGCCATCAGTGAGCTGACAGGGGATGGCTACACCTTC; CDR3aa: CAISELTGDGYTF
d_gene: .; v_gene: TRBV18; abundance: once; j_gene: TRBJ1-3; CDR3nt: TGTGCCAGCTCACCTGGAATTACAGGGAGTGGAAACACCATATATTTT; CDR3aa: CASSPGITGSGNTIYF
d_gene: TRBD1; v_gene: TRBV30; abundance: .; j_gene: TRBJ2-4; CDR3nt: TGTGCCTGGGCAGGGGGCCGGGGAGTGGAAACCAAAAACATTCAGTACTTC; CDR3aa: CAWAGGRGVETKNIQYF
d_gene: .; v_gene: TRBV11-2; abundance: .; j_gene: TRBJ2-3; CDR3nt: TGTGCCAGCAGCTTAGTTAACAGGGCTAGCACAGATACGCAGTATTTT; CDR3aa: CASSLVNRASTDTQYF
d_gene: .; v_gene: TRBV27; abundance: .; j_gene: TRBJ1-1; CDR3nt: TGTGCCAGCAGTCAACTTAGATACACTGAAGCTTTCTTT; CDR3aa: CASSQLRYTEAFF
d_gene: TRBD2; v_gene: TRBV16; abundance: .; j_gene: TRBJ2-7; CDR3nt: TGTGCCAGCAGCCAATCGGGCTATAGCGGGGGCTACGAGCAGTACTTC; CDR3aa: CASSQSGYSGGYEQYF
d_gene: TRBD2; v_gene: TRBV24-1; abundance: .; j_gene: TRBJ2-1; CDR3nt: TGTGCCACCAGTGAAGGGGGACTAGTGGATGAGCAGTTCTTC; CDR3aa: CATSEGGLVDEQFF
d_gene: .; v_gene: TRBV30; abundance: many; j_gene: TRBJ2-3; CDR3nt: TGTGCCTGGAGTGGGACTTCATCAGATACGCAGTATTTT; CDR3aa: CAWSGTSSDTQYF
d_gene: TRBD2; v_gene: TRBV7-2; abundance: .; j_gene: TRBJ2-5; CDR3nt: TGTGCCAGCAGCCCAATAGTGACTAGCGGGAGGTACCAAGAGACCCAGTACTTC; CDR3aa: CASSPIVTSGRYQETQYF
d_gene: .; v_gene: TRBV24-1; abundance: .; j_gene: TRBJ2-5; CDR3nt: TGTGCCACCAGTGAGCTAGGCGCGGAGACCCAGTACTTC; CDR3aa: CATSELGAETQYF
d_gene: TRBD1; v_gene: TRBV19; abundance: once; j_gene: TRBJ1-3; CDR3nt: TGTGCCAGTAGTATGGGACAGACGCTCATCTCTGGAAACACCATATATTTT; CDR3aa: CASSMGQTLISGNTIYF
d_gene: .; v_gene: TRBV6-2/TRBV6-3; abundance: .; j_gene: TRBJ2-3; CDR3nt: TGTGCCAGCAGTTACAGGCTATTACTAAAAGGCACAGATACGCAGTATTTT; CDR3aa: CASSYRLLLKGTDTQYF
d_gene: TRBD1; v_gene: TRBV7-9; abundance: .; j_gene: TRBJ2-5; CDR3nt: TGTGCCAGCAGCCCAAGGGGGCGCGGGGAGACCCAGTACTTC; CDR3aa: CASSPRGRGETQYF
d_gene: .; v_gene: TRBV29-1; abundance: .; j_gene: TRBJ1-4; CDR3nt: TGCAGCGTTGGAAACAGAGCAACTAATGAAAAACTGTTTTTT; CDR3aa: CSVGNRATNEKLFF
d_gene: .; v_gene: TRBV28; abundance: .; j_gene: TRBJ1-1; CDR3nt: TGTGCCAGCAGTCCGGGAGGGGTAGGGACTGAAGCTTTCTTT; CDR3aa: CASSPGGVGTEAFF
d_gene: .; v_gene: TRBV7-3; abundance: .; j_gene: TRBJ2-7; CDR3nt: TGTGCCAGCAGCATTACTGGTCGGGACGAGCAGTACTTC; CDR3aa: CASSITGRDEQYF
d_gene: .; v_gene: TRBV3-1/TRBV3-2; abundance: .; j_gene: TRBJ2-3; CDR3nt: TGTGCCAGCAGCCAAGATCGTCACGGTACGCAGTATTTT; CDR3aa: CASSQDRHGTQYF
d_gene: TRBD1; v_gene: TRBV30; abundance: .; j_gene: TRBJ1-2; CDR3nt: TGTGCCTGGAGTGGACAGGGGGAAACCTACACCTTC; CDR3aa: CAWSGQGETYTF
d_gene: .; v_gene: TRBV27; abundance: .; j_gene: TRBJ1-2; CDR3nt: TGTGCCAGCAGTTTGGCCCACTCGGGGGGCTACACCTTC; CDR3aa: CASSLAHSGGYTF
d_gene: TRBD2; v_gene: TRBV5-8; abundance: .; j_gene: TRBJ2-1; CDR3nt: TGTGCCAGCAGCCGGGGACTAGCGACCTACAATGAGCAGTTCTTC; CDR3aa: CASSRGLATYNEQFF
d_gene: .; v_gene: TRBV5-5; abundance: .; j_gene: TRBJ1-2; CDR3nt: TGTGCCAGCAGCTCGGCCCCGACAGTCCCTGGCTACACCTTC; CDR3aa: CASSSAPTVPGYTF
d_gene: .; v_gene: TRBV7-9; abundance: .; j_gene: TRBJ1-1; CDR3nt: TGTGCCAGCAGCGTAAACACGGGCACTGAAGCTTTCTTT; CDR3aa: CASSVNTGTEAFF
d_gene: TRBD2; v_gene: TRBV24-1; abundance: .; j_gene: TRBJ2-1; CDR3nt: TGTGCCACCAGTCGAAGCGGGGATGAGCAGTTCTTC; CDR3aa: CATSRSGDEQFF
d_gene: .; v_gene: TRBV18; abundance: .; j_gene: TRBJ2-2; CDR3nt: TGTGCCAGCTCATCAACCCCGACAGCTAGTACCGGGGAGCTGTTTTTT; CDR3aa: CASSSTPTASTGELFF
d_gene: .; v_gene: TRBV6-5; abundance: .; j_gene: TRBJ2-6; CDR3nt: TGTGCCAGCAGGGTAGAGAGCTCTGGGGCCAACGTCCTGACTTTC; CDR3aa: CASRVESSGANVLTF
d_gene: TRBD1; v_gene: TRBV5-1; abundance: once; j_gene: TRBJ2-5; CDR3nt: TGCGCCAGCAGCTGGCAGGGACAGCTCCAAGAGACCCAGTACTTC; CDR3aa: CASSWQGQLQETQYF
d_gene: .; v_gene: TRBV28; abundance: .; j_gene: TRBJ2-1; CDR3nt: TGTGCCAGCGAGACCAGCCTGACCCGATCAGGTGACAATGAGCAGTTCTTC; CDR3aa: CASETSLTRSGDNEQFF
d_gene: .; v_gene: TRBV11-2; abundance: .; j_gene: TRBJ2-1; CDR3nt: TGTGCCAGCAGCTTAGGGACTGTCTACAATGAGCAGTTCTTC; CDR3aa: CASSLGTVYNEQFF
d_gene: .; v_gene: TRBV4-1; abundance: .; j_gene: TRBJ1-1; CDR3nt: TGCGCCAGCAGCCAAGAAGGGGTAATGGGCCTGAACACTGAAGCTTTCTTT; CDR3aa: CASSQEGVMGLNTEAFF
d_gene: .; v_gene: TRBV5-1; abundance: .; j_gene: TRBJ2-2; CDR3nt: TGCGCCACAACCGGGACATTGAACACCGGGGAGCTGTTTTTT; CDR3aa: CATTGTLNTGELFF
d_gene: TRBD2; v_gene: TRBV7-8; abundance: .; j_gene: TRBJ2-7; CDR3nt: TGTGCCAGCAGCTTAGGGGGTAGCGGGAGGCAAGCCGAGCAGTACTTC; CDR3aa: CASSLGGSGRQAEQYF
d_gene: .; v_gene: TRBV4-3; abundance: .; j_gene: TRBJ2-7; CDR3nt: TGCGCCAGCAGCCAAGACCGGGATTCCCTCTACGAGCAGTACTTC; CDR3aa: CASSQDRDSLYEQYF
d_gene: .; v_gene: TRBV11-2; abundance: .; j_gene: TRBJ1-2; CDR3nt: TGTGCCAGCAGCTTAGTCCGCAGGGATGATTTTGGCTACACCTTC; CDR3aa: CASSLVRRDDFGYTF
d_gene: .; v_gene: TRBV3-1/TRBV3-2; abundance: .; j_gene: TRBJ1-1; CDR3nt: TGTGCCAGCAGCCAGTGGGGAGGTAGTGAAGCTTTCTTT; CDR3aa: CASSQWGGSEAFF
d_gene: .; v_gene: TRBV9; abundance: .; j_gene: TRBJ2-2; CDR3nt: TGTGCCAGCAGCGTAACGGTCGCAGGGGATGAGGCCGGGGAGCTGTTTTTT; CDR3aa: CASSVTVAGDEAGELFF
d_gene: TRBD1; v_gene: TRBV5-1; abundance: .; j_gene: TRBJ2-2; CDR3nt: TGCGCCAGCAGCTTACGAAGCGCCGGGACAGGGCCCACCGGGGAGCTGTTTTTT; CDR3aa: CASSLRSAGTGPTGELFF
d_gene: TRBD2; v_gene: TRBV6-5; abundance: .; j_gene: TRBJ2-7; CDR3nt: TGTGCCAGCAGCCCCGGGGGGGTAGCCTACGAGCAGTACTTC; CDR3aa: CASSPGGVAYEQYF
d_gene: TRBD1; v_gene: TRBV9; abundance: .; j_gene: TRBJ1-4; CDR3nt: TGTGCCAGCAGCGTCGACAGGGGGCTTGAAAAACTGTTTTTT; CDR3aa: CASSVDRGLEKLFF
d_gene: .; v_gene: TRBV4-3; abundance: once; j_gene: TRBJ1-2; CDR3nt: TGCGCCAGCAGCCAAGATTACCAGGGAAACTATGGCTACACCTTC; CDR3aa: CASSQDYQGNYGYTF
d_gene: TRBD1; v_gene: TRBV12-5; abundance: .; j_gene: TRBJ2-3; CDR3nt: TGTGCTAGTGGTTCTCCGGACAGGGCCTTCACAGATACGCAGTATTTT; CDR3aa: CASGSPDRAFTDTQYF
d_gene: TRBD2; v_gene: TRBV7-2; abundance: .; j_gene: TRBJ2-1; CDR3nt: TGTGCCAGCAAAACTAGCGGGGTCTACAATGAGCAGTTCTTC; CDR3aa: CASKTSGVYNEQFF
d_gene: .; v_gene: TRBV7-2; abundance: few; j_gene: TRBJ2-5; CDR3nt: TGTGCCAGCAGCTTAGCAGTAGCGTGGGTGTACCAAGAGACCCAGTACTTC; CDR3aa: CASSLAVAWVYQETQYF
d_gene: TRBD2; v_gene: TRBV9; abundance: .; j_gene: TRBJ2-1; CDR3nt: TGTGCCAGCAGCGTAGTAGCGGGAGACTTCAATGAGCAGTTCTTC; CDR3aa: CASSVVAGDFNEQFF
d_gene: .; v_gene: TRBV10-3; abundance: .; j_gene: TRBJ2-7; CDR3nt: TGTGCCATCAGTGAGTCTGGGGGGAGAGGCTCCTACGAGCAGTACTTC; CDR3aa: CAISESGGRGSYEQYF
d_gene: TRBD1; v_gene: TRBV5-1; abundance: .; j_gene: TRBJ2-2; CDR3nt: TGCGCCAGCAGACCCGGGACAGATTACACCGGGGAGCTGTTTTTT; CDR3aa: CASRPGTDYTGELFF
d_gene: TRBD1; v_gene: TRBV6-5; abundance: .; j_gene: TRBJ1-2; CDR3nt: TGTGCCAGCAGTTACTTTGCGACAGGGACTTATGGCTACACCTTC; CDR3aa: CASSYFATGTYGYTF